This record looks at one T cell receptor beta chain sequence and its context. The clone's antigen remains unknown. No quality values exist for individual bases; no much larger clone is one base distant. The entry originates in a study of human T cells and chemical hapten exposure (dated by TCRdb to 2020 to 2023). Regarding the complete study: For sensitization, 2% DPC in acetone was applied to a roughly 2 cm by roughly 2 cm area of upper inner arm skin. Patch tests used Finn chambers with 0.01% DPC on the upper back, scored after 6 days by International Contact Dermatitis Research Group standards. Patient blood was sampled pre-sensitization (week 0) and at 2, 6 and about 24 weeks after DPC sensitization. Most of the patients in the cohort were female, and the cohort covered alopecia areata with under or over 50% scalp involvement, alopecia totalis and alopecia universalis. Throughout the study period of around 24 weeks, patients also received therapeutic DPC doses to the scalp every week. Peripheral blood TCR repertoire changes were tracked in vivo in alopecia patients during primary and secondary sensitization to the hapten diphenylcyclopropenone (DPC). Libraries were pooled for sequencing, and per-sample TCR yields varied mainly because of small differences in library volumes within the pool. For TCR sequencing, blood came from 25 to 35 alopecia patients at anywhere from one to four time points (pre-sensitization, 2, 6 and 24 weeks). On the study overall, not on this receptor specifically: Expanded TCRs formed significantly more large CDR3 similarity clusters than pre-sensitization or healthy control sets, consistent with antigen-driven responses. A positive correlation was found between the number of PT1 expanded TCRs and patch test score, with significance reached at thresholds 8, 16 and 32 but not 4. Because all patients had alopecia, a presumed autoimmune disease, the immune response of the patients might differ from that of healthy individuals. DPC sensitization did not change how many TCRs were above 1 in 1000 frequency, and no evidence was found of alterations in global repertoire structure. Repeated subsampling changed both the strength of the expansion versus patch-test correlation and the threshold at which that correlation became significant.

The library was made by RACE. The data were produced on a NextSeq 500. Library preparation attached unique molecular identifiers to individual cDNA molecules for quantitative, reproducible TCR counting. Each blood RNA sample was used to sequence both TCR alpha and TCR beta chains. In the original analysis: Samples had a median of roughly 98,000 TCRs, with a range from about 20,000 to 690,600. The Decombinator software suite was used to annotate V, J and CDR3 in the TCR reads. To make PS versus PT1 abundance plots, every sample was subsampled to the same number of TCRs (28,000). TCRs were defined as expanded if absent before sensitization and observed at least eight times at the 2-week time point. The public sequencing data were trimmed at Q25 with fastp and processed into clonotypes with MiXCR by TCRdb, which kept only in-frame beta chains. Under each unique CDR3 protein, matching rows form one entry showing the most common genes and DNA. These V and J calls derive from TCRdb rather than the authors' analysis. Across this sample there are approximately 370,000 distinct CDR3 sequences, with approximately 5% seen only once. Less than 9% of the sample is taken by the ten largest.

The V end loses 6 bases and the J end loses 5 bases, and a stretch of 10 bases separates them. CDR3 length: 11 amino acids, cysteine to phenylalanine. CDR3 DNA is the only sequence kept; it has 33 bases, read in frame from the first base. CDR1 DFQATT and CDR2 SNEGSKA are derived from the germline V gene (reference sequence). In light of the paper, this sample's time point label describes: pre-sensitization, week 0. The treatment or condition label of this sample denotes: therapeutic diphenylcyclopropenone sensitization with weekly scalp DPC. At every patch-test visit, the blood draw took place before the patch test was put on. Patients were considered eligible if aged 18 to 70, diagnosed with alopecia and deemed suitable for DPC therapy, and patients were excluded if pregnant. Total RNA was isolated from unfractionated whole blood collected in Tempus Blood RNA tubes.

The input for sequencing was whole blood, taken in connection with sensitization to the hapten diphenylcyclopropenone (DPC). The chain links TRBV20-1 with TRBJ1-1; there is no confident call for the D gene. This clonotype originated in a young woman with alopecia areata. Some clones in this sample may be carry-over from other donors' samples. The nucleotide sequence is TGCAGTGCCCGGACTAGTACTGAAGCTTTCTTT. This is translated as CSARTSTEAFF.